This T cell receptor beta chain was sequenced for a study of blood T cell dynamics during melanoma immunotherapy (dated by TCRdb to about 2020). For the study in its entirety: All patients had metastatic melanoma and were given first-line pembrolizumab or nivolumab plus ipilimumab as standard of care in the United Kingdom. To identify early correlates of response, the study profiled peripheral T cell receptor repertoires in patients with metastatic melanoma before and after one cycle of checkpoint inhibitor therapy. Consecutive patients formed a training cohort, and a further independent group of patients from the same centre was pooled into an external validation set. Overall study results and their limits: The relatively small sample size was recognized as a factor that could limit how well the results generalize. The study was unable to establish whether the T cell clones driving the repertoire changes were melanoma-specific or instead reflected general immune activation. From T0 to W3, the cfDNA rearrangement efficiency score rose in patients who achieved disease control but not in progressors, a change suggesting increased peripheral T cell turnover.

The time point label, read with the paper, signifies: week 3, after first cycle of checkpoint inhibitor. Blood samples were taken at two points: before treatment (T0) and at week 3 (W3), which came after the first cycle of checkpoint blockade. Except for two patients with rapid clinical progression, response was assessed 12 weeks after the first infusion by RECIST 1.1; disease control meant complete response, partial response or stable disease. Patients with prior systemic cancer treatment, concomitant immunosuppressant therapy or synchronous other active malignancies were excluded. Both bulk PBMC and plasma cell-free DNA were sequenced for TCR beta so that circulating cells and T cell turnover could be tracked. Details on this clone: Its target antigen remains unknown. Base-call qualities are not available, and no considerably larger clone is one nucleotide away.

Each cfDNA sample was loaded with a fixed 40 ng of plasma cell-free DNA. TCR beta CDR3 sequences were amplified from genomic DNA using the immunoSEQ TCRb Assay kit according to manufacturer instructions. The KAPA Library Quantification Kit for Illumina platforms was used to quantify the pooled libraries by qPCR. Pooled libraries were clustered at about 0.6-1.2 pM and sequenced on an Illumina NextSeq 500. Per the source publication's procedure: TCR data were analyzed using immunoSEQ ANALYZER and the R LymphoSeq package. A rearrangement efficiency score was calculated as productive divided by the sum of productive and non-productive CDR3 sequences. Clonality was measured with the Gini coefficient and diversity with the Renyi index at alpha=1, and both measures were compared pairwise between timepoints within each patient. Clonal relatedness used an edit distance of 3, and repertoire similarity used the Bhattacharyya coefficient, both computed in LymphoSeq. To classify response, a linear discriminant analysis based on week-3 changes in clonality and diversity was built with the R MASS and caret packages. This is the immuneACCESS table as TCRdb keeps it, with only in-frame sequences that have V and J called. A part of the clones is gone; compared with another copy, unresolved V genes explain less than half, and the rest is unexplained. V, J and clone size derive from that table, while D and trimming were established from the DNA sequence. The table for this sample lists over a thousand clones; around nine tenths of them were counted only once. The top ten clones comprise over 6.5% of the sample.

This specimen was cell-free DNA from blood, taken from a patient treated with checkpoint blockade. This specimen's cell subset or site label, per the study, means: plasma cell-free DNA. This receptor was taken from a human donor with melanoma.

The nucleotide sequence is given as TGTGCCAGCAGGGGGACTAGCGGGAGTGTATATGAGCAGTTCTTC. Its translation is CASRGTSGSVYEQFF. Recombination joined TRBV27 with TRBJ2-1; 14 junctional bases match TRBD2. Its CDR3 holds 15 amino acids, cysteine through phenylalanine. CDR3 DNA only is kept here, 45 bases in frame from base 1. V is trimmed back by 6 bases and J by 8 bases, and the junction contains 6 bases that no gene match accounts for. CDR1 and CDR2, looked up from the germline V gene (reference sequence), are MNHEY and SMNVEV.